Following are 14 T cell receptor beta chains from one sample sequenced in a study of CD8 T cells in Susac syndrome. A quantity of about 0.5 to 1 ug RNA underwent reverse transcription using random hexamers. MiXCR, run by TCRdb on the immunoSEQ multiplex PCR reads, gives a single entry per CDR3 protein. This sample has around 300,000 distinct CDR3 sequences, with about 91% found just once. Specimen: CD4+ T cells from PBMCs. These receptor sequences come from a human donor with multiple sclerosis.

J is TRBJ2-1 and V is TRBV7-3, with TRBD1 identical over 9 bases. V lost 5 bases and J lost 7; bases outside the gene matches: 6. The CDR3 has 14 amino acids. Looked up from germline, CDR1 is SGHTA and CDR2 is FQGTGA. DNA of the CDR3: TGTGCCAGCAGCCCCGGGACAGGGTGGAATGAGCAGTTCTTC. It codes for CASSPGTGWNEQFF.

The rearrangement uses TRBV2 and TRBJ2-7; D is perhaps TRBD1 or TRBD2 (5 bases each). There are 15 residues in the CDR3. Per germline, CDR1 SNHLY and CDR2 FYNNEI. Trimming took off 3 bases at V and 2 bases at J, with 14 bases between the two ends. CDR3 bases: TGTGCCAGCAGTGAGGGCCTACGGGGCCCCTACGAGCAGTACTTC. Translated: CASSEGLRGPYEQYF.

The V gene is TRBV7-2, the J gene TRBJ1-1, with TRBD1 as a possible D gene (5 bases). V was clipped by 3 bases and J by 4 bases, with 9 bases between them. The CDR3 extends over 13 amino acids. The germline CDR1 and CDR2 sequences are SGHTA and FQGNSA. In DNA form, the CDR3 reads TGTGCCAGCAGCTTCTTCGGGGGCACTGAAGCTTTCTTT. This translates into CASSFFGGTEAFF.

The chain carries TRBV11-2 and TRBJ2-1, with TRBD2 matching over 12 bases. The CDR3 is 20 amino acids. Germline values: CDR1 SGHAT, CDR2 FQNNGV. V was clipped by 5 bases and J by 2 bases; unmatched bases: 16. The CDR3 DNA reads TGTGCCAGCAGCGGAGGACTAGCGGGAATCCGGACCGGTGCCTACAATGAGCAGTTCTTC. This encodes CASSGGLAGIRTGAYNEQFF.

This clonotype was seen more than once but under ten times. The V gene is TRBV7-3, the J gene TRBJ2-1, with D hard to call. V shed 4 bases and J shed 0 bases, with 7 bases lying between them. CDR1 is SGHTA, CDR2 FQGTGA, per germline. The CDR3 is made up of 14 amino acids. The CDR3 DNA reads TGTGCCAGCAGCTCACGGACCTCCTACAATGAGCAGTTCTTC. Its translation: CASSSRTSYNEQFF.

The chain has TRBV3-1 and TRBJ2-3; 10 bases fit TRBD2. This CDR3 has 17 amino acids. J lost 2 bases, V lost 4 bases, and 9 bases had no gene match. The germline gives CDR1 LGHDT, CDR2 YNNKEL (reference sequence). This chain's CDR3 is CASSLRGSGGATDTQYF. The CDR3 DNA reads as TGTGCCAGCAGCCTCCGCGGGAGCGGGGGGGCCACAGATACGCAGTATTTT.

The CDR3 spells CASSLTPGSQETQYF. The CDR3 region has the DNA TGCGCCAGCAGCCTCACACCGGGTTCCCAAGAGACCCAGTACTTC. V is TRBV5-1 and J is TRBJ2-5; D is undetermined. This CDR3 contains 15 residues. V lost 4 bases and J lost 1, with 14 bases in between. The germline V gene encodes CDR1 SGHRS and CDR2 YFSETQ.

The chain couples TRBV6-1 to TRBJ2-2; D is undetermined. Per the germline V gene, CDR1 is MNHNS and CDR2 is SASEGT. CDR3 length: 13 residues. The V end was cut by 6 bases, the J end by 4 bases, with 9 bases between. The CDR3 here is CASRQITTGELFF. Here the CDR3 DNA reads TGTGCCAGCAGGCAGATAACCACCGGGGAGCTGTTTTTT.

This chain links TRBV29-1 with TRBJ2-6, with D perhaps matching TRBD2 (7 bases). V lost 3 bases, J lost 0 bases, and 12 bases lay in between. CDR3 length equals 16 residues. Germline lookup yields CDR1 SQVTM and CDR2 ANQGSEA. The CDR3 region has the DNA TGCAGCGTTGAGTGGGGGGGCATCTCTGGGGCCAACGTCCTGACTTTC. Protein: CSVEWGGISGANVLTF.

This clonotype was seen a few times. The chain uses TRBV7-9 and TRBJ2-7, with D possibly being TRBD1 or TRBD2 (5 bases each). Germline assignment: CDR1 SEHNR and CDR2 FQNEAQ (reference sequence). The germline V and J ends were trimmed by 5 bases and 2 bases, with 10 bases remaining between them. The CDR3 loop spans 13 amino acids. The CDR3 loop reads CASSRGGPYEQYF. The CDR3 DNA reads as TGTGCCAGCAGCCGTGGGGGACCCTACGAGCAGTACTTC. Full variable domain (remainder filled in from reference TRBV7-9 and TRBJ2-7): DTGVSQNPRHKITKRGQNVTFRCDPISEHNRLYWYRQTLGQGPEFLTYFQNEAQLEKSRLLSDRFSAERPKGSFSTLEIQRTEQGDSAMYLCASSRGGPYEQYFGPGTRLTVT.

This clonotype appeared a few times. The V and J genes are TRBV29-1 and TRBJ2-7; 8 bases agree with TRBD2. CDR1 and CDR2 (germline): SQVTM, ANQGSEA. There are 14 residues in the CDR3. V lost 6 bases, J lost 5 bases, and 12 bases stayed unmatched. The DNA for the CDR3 is TGCAGCGTCGCCGGGACTAGACCCCACCACGAGCAGTACTTC. Translating gives CSVAGTRPHHEQYF.

The chain uses TRBV7-6 and TRBJ2-7; 10 nucleotides match TRBD2. Losses at the gene ends were 0 bases for V and 7 bases for J; bases not matched to a gene: 9. Germline V lookup: CDR1 SGHVS, CDR2 FNYEAQ. The CDR3 consists of 16 residues. DNA of the CDR3: TGTGCCAGCAGCTTAGCGGGGCTAGCGGGAGTGTGGGAGCAGTACTTC. Its protein product is CASSLAGLAGVWEQYF.

The genes are TRBV12-3 or TRBV12-4 and TRBJ2-3; D is perhaps TRBD1 (6 bases). The CDR3 runs 13 residues. Trimming took 5 bases from V and 9 from J, leaving 15 bases between them. The CDR3: CASSQDRRTTQYF. DNA for the CDR3: TGTGCCAGCAGTCAAGACAGGAGGACGACGCAGTATTTT.

The chain joins TRBV2 to TRBJ2-5, with 11 bases aligning to TRBD2. The J segment lost 3 bases and the V segment lost 3 bases, leaving 9 bases of the junction unmatched. The CDR3 runs to 17 residues. Germline CDR1 and CDR2: SNHLY and FYNNEI. The CDR3 sequence is CASSESASGRLEETQYF. CDR3 in DNA: TGTGCCAGCAGTGAGTCGGCTAGCGGGAGGCTGGAAGAGACCCAGTACTTC.